This record concerns one T cell receptor (beta chain) sequence. The data were produced by immunoSEQ multiplex PCR, yet TCRdb's version contains in-frame clones alone and is incomplete. The sample holds over 100,000 clones; about 90% are singletons and the top ten take 2% to 2.5%. The data belong to a study of cytomegalovirus exposure and HLA in healthy donors. CDR1 and CDR2 from the germline V gene are MNHEY and SMNVEV (reference sequence). V lost 4 bases, J lost 0 bases, and 16 bases lay in between. There are 17 residues in the CDR3. The sample was PBMCs. The chain is built from TRBV27 and TRBJ1-5, with D possibly matching TRBD1 (5 bases). This TCR came from a woman younger than 35 in good health and CMV-seronegative. The CDR3 reads CASSSSRRGGSNQPQHF. In nucleotides, the CDR3 is TGTGCCAGCAGTTCCTCAAGAAGGGGAGGTAGCAATCAGCCCCAGCATTTT.